These 29 T cell receptor beta chains share one sample of origin, sequenced in a study of CXCR3-negative and CXCR3-positive naive CD8 T cells. The TRB libraries of cDNA were built by UMI-labeled 5' RACE. TCRdb processed the 5' RACE reads again and assigns one entry to each CDR3 protein, with no DNA. The sample data list under 50,000 distinct CDR3 sequences. The sample comprised naive CXCR3- CD8+ T cells from blood. The subset: CD45RO-CCR7+CD27+CD95- naive CD8+ T cells lacking CXCR3 (TNR3-). The receptors stem from a human donor in good health. Some clones in this sample may be carry-over from other donors' samples.

The chain recombines TRBV7-9 with TRBJ2-2; TCRdb's assignment of TRBD1 cannot be checked, as there is no DNA. CDR1 is SEHNR, CDR2 FQNEAQ, per germline (reference sequence). CDR3 length: 13 residues. This CDR3 is CASSPTETGELFF.

The chain recombines TRBV2 with TRBJ2-7; TCRdb's D call of TRBD1 is untestable without DNA. Germline CDR1 SNHLY, CDR2 FYNNEI. The CDR3 is made up of 15 amino acids. The CDR3: CASSEMTGGWYEQYF.

This clonotype shows up as medium-sized by frequency. V gene TRBV6-2 or TRBV6-3 combines with J gene TRBJ2-2; the D call of TRBD1 rests on TCRdb alone, since no DNA is present to check it. Germline V gene lookup returns CDR1 MNHEY and CDR2 SVGEGT. The CDR3 covers 15 residues. The CDR3 spells CASRPGQEHTGELFF.

The V call is TRBV7-9, the J call TRBJ1-2; TCRdb reports TRBD1, a call that lacks DNA to check it against. CDR1 and CDR2 from the germline V gene are SEHNR and FQNEAQ (reference sequence). This CDR3 region has 18 residues. The CDR3 is CASSLGPIRQGAGYGYTF. The entire variable domain, with the rest obtained from reference TRBV7-9 and TRBJ1-2, is as follows: DTGVSQNPRHKITKRGQNVTFRCDPISEHNRLYWYRQTLGQGPEFLTYFQNEAQLEKSRLLSDRFSAERPKGSFSTLEIQRTEQGDSAMYLCASSLGPIRQGAGYGYTFGSGTRLTVV.

V usage is TRBV14 and J usage is TRBJ2-1; as DNA is missing, the TRBD2 call by TCRdb cannot be tested. The CDR3 has 18 amino acids. CDR1 is SGHDN and CDR2 is FVKESK in the germline V gene. The CDR3 spells CASSQGVRTSGVYNEQFF.

The chain is built from TRBV6-4 and TRBJ1-6; TCRdb's D gene call, TRBD1, goes unchecked for lack of DNA. The CDR3 contains 14 residues. Germline CDR1 is MRHNA and CDR2 is SNTAGT. CDR3 region: CASSDSGGGSPLHF.

The V gene is TRBV4-3, the J gene TRBJ2-1; TCRdb indicates TRBD2, and absent DNA this call remains unverified. The germline V gene has CDR1 LGHNA and CDR2 YSLEER. The CDR3 is 15 amino acids. CDR3 loop: CASSQTSGAYNEQFF.

The chain links TRBV28 to TRBJ2-2. In germline, CDR1 is MDHEN, CDR2 SYDVKM. The CDR3 totals 13 residues. The CDR3 spells CASSFRTPGELFF. Based on the CDR3 plus reference TRBV28 and TRBJ2-2, the full variable domain is DVKVTQSSRYLVKRTGEKVFLECVQDMDHENMFWYRQDPGLGLRLIYFSYDVKMKEKGDIPEGYSVSREKKERFSLILESASTNQTSMYLCASSFRTPGELFFGEGSRLTVL.

J is TRBJ1-1 and V is TRBV27. CDR3 length equals 13 residues. Germline CDR1 reads MNHEY; CDR2 reads SMNVEV (reference sequence). CDR3 residues: CASSLFLGTEAFF.

V usage is TRBV20-1 and J usage is TRBJ1-5; the D call of TRBD1 rests on TCRdb alone, since no DNA is present to check it. Germline loops: CDR1 DFQATT, CDR2 SNEGSKA (reference sequence). The CDR3 consists of 14 residues. The CDR3 region is CSASEQGVAQPQHF.

This sequence joins TRBV30 and TRBJ1-1; the TRBD1 assignment by TCRdb is unverifiable without DNA. The germline CDR1 and CDR2 sequences are GTSNPN and SVGIG (reference sequence). CDR3 length equals 14 residues. CDR3 amino acids: CDRGQGGVSTEAFF.

This rearrangement joins TRBV7-3 to TRBJ1-1; TCRdb returns TRBD1, unconfirmable since there is no DNA. Germline loops: CDR1 SGHTA, CDR2 FQGTGA. This CDR3 has 13 residues. CDR3 sequence: CASSLTEHTEAFF.

The J gene is TRBJ2-5, the V gene TRBV28; TCRdb's assignment of TRBD1 cannot be checked, as there is no DNA. CDR1 is MDHEN, CDR2 SYDVKM, per germline. CDR3 length equals 12 residues. CDR3 residues: CASTDRRETQYF.

The V call is TRBV20-1, the J call TRBJ2-7. The CDR3 covers 13 residues. Germline CDR1 reads DFQATT; CDR2 reads SNEGSKA (reference sequence). CDR3 region: CSAREVQVYEQYF.

The chain uses TRBV12-3 or TRBV12-4 and TRBJ2-7. This CDR3 has 12 residues. The CDR3 region is CASSASLLEQYF.

V usage is TRBV7-3 and J usage is TRBJ2-1; TCRdb reports TRBD1, a call that lacks DNA to check it against. The germline V gene encodes CDR1 SGHTA and CDR2 FQGTGA. This CDR3 is 13 amino acids long. The CDR3 loop reads CASSGGTDNEQFF.

The CDR3 protein is CAGGTSGTTDTQYF. The V call is TRBV6-2 or TRBV6-3, the J call TRBJ2-3; there is no DNA to check the TCRdb D call of TRBD2. Germline CDR1 MNHEY, CDR2 SVGEGT. This CDR3 contains 14 residues.

This chain joins TRBV6-2 or TRBV6-3 and TRBJ2-1. The CDR3 sequence is 13 residues long. The germline V gene encodes CDR1 MNHEY and CDR2 SVGEGT. The CDR3 loop is CASSRTPYNEQFF.

The chain couples TRBV20-1 to TRBJ2-1. From germline, CDR1 is DFQATT and CDR2 SNEGSKA (reference sequence). The CDR3 runs 17 residues. The CDR3 region is CSAHLAQAWGGLPEQFF.

This rearrangement joins TRBV28 to TRBJ2-7; absent DNA, TCRdb's TRBD2 call cannot be checked. Germline assignment: CDR1 MDHEN and CDR2 SYDVKM. The CDR3 spans 14 residues. The chain's CDR3 is CASRERAGNYEQYF. Full variable domain (remainder filled in from reference TRBV28 and TRBJ2-7): DVKVTQSSRYLVKRTGEKVFLECVQDMDHENMFWYRQDPGLGLRLIYFSYDVKMKEKGDIPEGYSVSREKKERFSLILESASTNQTSMYLCASRERAGNYEQYFGPGTRLTVT.

V usage is TRBV15 and J usage is TRBJ2-2. Germline values: CDR1 LNHNV, CDR2 YYDKDF (reference sequence). The CDR3 is 12 amino acids. CDR3 residues: CATRPPSGELFF.

J is TRBJ2-7 and V is TRBV7-8; the D call from TCRdb, TRBD2, cannot be confirmed without DNA. The CDR3 runs 16 residues. From germline, CDR1 is SGHVS and CDR2 FQNEAQ. The CDR3 sequence: CASSLGTSGDSYEQYF.

The CDR3 is CSARATGVSQPQHF. The chain links TRBV20-1 to TRBJ1-5; without DNA, the TCRdb call of TRBD1 cannot be checked. Looked up from germline, CDR1 is DFQATT and CDR2 is SNEGSKA (reference sequence). The CDR3 is 14 amino acids.

The rearrangement links TRBV19 to TRBJ2-7; TCRdb selects TRBD1, and the lack of DNA leaves this call unchecked. Looked up from germline, CDR1 is LNHDA and CDR2 is SQIVND (reference sequence). The CDR3 totals 14 residues. CDR3 region: CASGQGRSLYEQYF.

The V gene is TRBV28, the J gene TRBJ2-7; without DNA, the TCRdb call of TRBD1 cannot be checked. Germline CDR1 MDHEN, CDR2 SYDVKM. CDR3 length equals 14 residues. The chain's CDR3 is CASSLAGRDYEQYF.

The chain combines TRBV5-5 with TRBJ2-1; the TRBD1 assignment by TCRdb is unverifiable without DNA. Germline values: CDR1 SGHKS, CDR2 YYEKEE (reference sequence). This CDR3 region has 14 residues. CDR3 sequence reads: CASSFGASYNEQFF.

The J gene is TRBJ2-1, the V gene TRBV6-4; TCRdb lists TRBD1, though no DNA is available to test this call. This CDR3 has 13 residues. The V gene's germline CDR1 is MRHNA and CDR2 SNTAGT. The CDR3 spells CASSAGESNEQFF.

The chain recombines TRBV5-1 with TRBJ2-7; TCRdb gives TRBD2 as the D gene, but with no DNA this cannot be confirmed. CDR3 size: 15 residues. The germline gives CDR1 SGHRS, CDR2 YFSETQ. Here the CDR3 reads CASSWDSGEIYEQYF.

J is TRBJ2-1 and V is TRBV4-1. There are 13 residues in the CDR3. Germline assignment: CDR1 MGHRA and CDR2 YSYEKL. CDR3 amino acids: CASSQDQGWEQFF.